This record looks at one TCR beta chain sequence and its context. It has no known antigen specificity. It has no much larger one-base neighbor in the sample; base qualities were not kept. Counted from cysteine to phenylalanine, this CDR3 has 14 amino acids. The DNA shown is the 42-base CDR3, in frame from base 1. CDR1 and CDR2 were assigned from the germline V gene as MDHEN and SYDVKM. The junction shows trimming of 4 bases on V and 0 bases on J, plus 8 bases between the germline ends. Using the deep immunoSEQ assay, multiplex PCR amplified TCR CDR3 regions from genomic DNA. For each cell subset, the extracted genomic DNA was distributed evenly across all wells of several immunoSEQ 96-well plates, and each plate served as one replicate. For sorted subsets, around 0.2 ug of genomic DNA, equivalent to 30,000 or so T cell genomes, went into each replicate PCR. Purified libraries were quantified with a Qubit 3.0 fluorometer, sized on a Bioanalyzer 2100, and re-quantified with the KAPA Library Quantification kit. A separate single-read 150-cycle Illumina NextSeq 550 flow cell was used to sequence each immunoSEQ 96-well plate. The published analysis was carried out like this. Because only junctional sequences without quality scores were contained in the immunoSEQ output, filtering matching that applied to full-length reads could not be performed. Sequences were annotated with PyIR, a Python wrapper for IgBLAST v1.9, using IMGT germline references to assign V/J genes and CDR3. Reads were removed for weak V/J assignments (E-value above 1e-6), missing CDR3, stop codons, out-of-frame junctions, or ambiguous translated residues. V3J clonotypes were defined as sequences sharing an identical inferred V gene, J gene, and CDR3 amino acid sequence. The percentage overlap between two repertoires was calculated by dividing the number of shared unique clonotypes by the size of the smaller repertoire. Repertoire richness was assessed with RTK rarefaction, the Chao1 estimator, and Recon v2.1 estimates of unobserved clonotypes. Generation probabilities were computed with OLGA for all TCRbeta clonotypes obtained by the gDNA method from several donors. The table was pulled from immuneACCESS by TCRdb, which kept in-frame rearrangements only. Such tables lose some clones; where checked, under half of the loss comes from unresolved V genes, and the rest has no known cause. For V, J and clone size, that table is used; D and trimming come from the DNA. Across this sample there are around 1.9 million clones, with 93% seen only once. Approximately 1.6% of the sample lies in the top ten.

CD8 naive samples were CD45RO-negative cells positively selected for CCR7, giving a CD45RA+CCR7+ population that excluded TemRA cells. Donors were healthy HIV-negative adults with no recently reported acute infections or vaccinations. Every donor was a Caucasian adult living in Nashville, Tennessee, USA. After blood collection by leukapheresis, PBMCs were isolated using Ficoll-Histopaque density gradient centrifugation and then cryopreserved in the vapor phase of liquid nitrogen. Analytical flow cytometry was used to check the purity and quantity of each magnetically sorted T cell population. Each sorted fraction had its genomic DNA isolated and then quantified by UV absorbance on a Nanodrop 2000c. This sample was taken from a study of shared clonotypes between healthy human individuals (TCRdb year 2020). General notes on the study: Three men and a couple of women, aged 18 to 49 years, made up the cohort. To increase sequencing depth and limit assay-specific biases, different laboratories used diverse techniques to prepare libraries and sequence TCR repertoires. To estimate repertoire size and how much clonotypes are shared between individuals, the study performed deep sequencing of blood TCR repertoires from about 5 healthy adults. For each donor, CD4 naive and CD4 memory were each given three plates, CD8 naive was given two plates, and CD8 memory was given one plate. Between about 0.9 and 9 billion PBMCs per donor were obtained by leukapheresis. Study-level results and caveats: Across four donors, approximately 4.6% of naive CD4, roughly 3.3% of naive CD8, 2.3% of memory CD4, and about 0.44% of memory CD8 clonotypes were shared. Pairwise subsampling indicated that sequencing depth was expected to affect the degree of clonotype sharing among donors. The small number of donors limited the genetic and exposure-history diversity represented. Estimated clonotype richness was generally larger for naive than for memory subsets. Rarefaction of sorted-subset datasets indicated incomplete sequencing despite the large sequencing depth. Clonotypes shared by all four sorted-subset donors showed higher generation probabilities than non-shared clonotypes. Sampling was restricted to blood, and TCR repertoires in tissue are likely to differ from TCR repertoires in blood.

The source of this sequence is a man in his late teens or twenties in good health. Some clones in this sample may be carry-over from other donors' samples. The specimen was naive CD8+ T cells from PBMCs. The sample's cell subset or site label, in plain terms: CD45RA+CCR7+. The chain is encoded by TRBV28 joined to TRBJ2-3; the D gene identity is not certain. The encoded CDR3 is CASSWHSSTDTQYF. The nucleotide sequence is given as TGTGCCAGCAGTTGGCACAGTAGCACAGATACGCAGTATTTT.